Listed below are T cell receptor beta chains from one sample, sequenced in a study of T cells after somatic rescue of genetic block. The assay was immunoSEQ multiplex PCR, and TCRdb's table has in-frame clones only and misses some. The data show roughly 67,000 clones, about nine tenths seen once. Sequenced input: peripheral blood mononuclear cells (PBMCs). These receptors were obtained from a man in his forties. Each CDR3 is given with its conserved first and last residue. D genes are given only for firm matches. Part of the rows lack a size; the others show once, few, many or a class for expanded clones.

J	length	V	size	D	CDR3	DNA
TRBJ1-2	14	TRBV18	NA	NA	CASSPDGNNYGYTF	TGTGCCAGCTCTCCGGATGGTAATAACTATGGCTACACCTTC
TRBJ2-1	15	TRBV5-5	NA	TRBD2	CASSLGGSSYNEQFF	TGTGCCAGCAGCTTGGGCGGGAGCTCCTACAATGAGCAGTTCTTC
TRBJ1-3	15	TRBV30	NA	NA	CAWREPGSFGNTIYF	TGTGCCTGGAGGGAACCGGGTTCTTTTGGAAACACCATATATTTT
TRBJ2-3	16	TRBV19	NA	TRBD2	CASSWGLAGVGDTQYF	TGTGCCAGTAGCTGGGGACTAGCGGGAGTGGGAGATACGCAGTATTTT
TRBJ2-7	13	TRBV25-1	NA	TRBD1	CASGRDRAYEQYF	TGTGCCAGCGGGCGGGACAGGGCCTACGAGCAGTACTTC
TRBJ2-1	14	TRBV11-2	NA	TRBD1	CASSLTGQGVEQFF	TGTGCCAGCAGCTTAACGGGACAGGGAGTGGAGCAGTTCTTC
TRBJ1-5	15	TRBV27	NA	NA	CASSSSGGRVQPQHF	TGTGCCAGCAGTAGCTCCGGGGGGCGGGTTCAGCCCCAGCATTTT
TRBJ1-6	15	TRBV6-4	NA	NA	CASSDGTTPGSPLHF	TGTGCCAGCAGTGACGGTACTACACCGGGTTCACCCCTCCACTTT
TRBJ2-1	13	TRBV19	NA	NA	CASSMGSYNEQFF	TGTGCCAGTAGTATGGGCAGCTACAATGAGCAGTTCTTC
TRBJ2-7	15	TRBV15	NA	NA	CATSSGRTPAYEQYF	TGTGCCACCAGCAGCGGTAGGACACCCGCCTACGAGCAGTACTTC
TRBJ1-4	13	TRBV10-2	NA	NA	CASTWGTNEKLFF	TGCGCCAGCACCTGGGGAACTAATGAAAAACTGTTTTTT
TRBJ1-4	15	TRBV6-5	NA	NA	CASSSLGAGEEKLFF	TGTGCCAGCAGTTCTCTCGGGGCCGGGGAGGAAAAACTGTTTTTT
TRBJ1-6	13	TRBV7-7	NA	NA	CASSEDRNSPLHF	TGTGCTAGCAGCGAGGACAGAAATTCACCCCTCCACTTT
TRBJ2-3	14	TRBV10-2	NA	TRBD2	CASTLLAGTDTQYF	TGCGCCAGCACCCTACTAGCGGGCACAGATACGCAGTATTTT
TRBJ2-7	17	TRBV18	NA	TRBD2	CASSPPASGRAGDEQYF	TGTGCCAGCTCACCACCGGCTAGCGGGAGGGCTGGGGACGAGCAGTACTTC
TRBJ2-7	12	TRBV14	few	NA	CASSPFGAEQYF	TGTGCCAGCAGCCCATTCGGGGCCGAGCAGTACTTC
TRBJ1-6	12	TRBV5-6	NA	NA	CASSSYNSPLHF	TGTGCCAGCAGCTCCTATAATTCACCCCTCCACTTT
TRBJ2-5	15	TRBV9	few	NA	CASSVGTGVFETQYF	TGTGCCAGCAGCGTAGGTACGGGAGTCTTTGAGACCCAGTACTTC
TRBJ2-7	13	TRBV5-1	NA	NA	CASSLAGRYEQYF	TGCGCCAGCAGCTTGGCCGGACGCTACGAGCAGTACTTC
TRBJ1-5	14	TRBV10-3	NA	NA	CAISESAEGQPQHF	TGTGCCATCAGTGAGTCGGCAGAGGGTCAGCCCCAGCATTTT
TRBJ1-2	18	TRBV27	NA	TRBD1	CASSPGLYSGQGAEGYTF	TGTGCCAGCAGTCCTGGGCTTTATTCGGGACAGGGGGCAGAAGGCTACACCTTC
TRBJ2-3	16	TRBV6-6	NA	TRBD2	CASSRRVGGPLDTQYF	TGTGCCAGCAGTCGTCGTGTGGGAGGGCCTTTGGATACGCAGTATTTT
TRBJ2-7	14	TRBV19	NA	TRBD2	CASSRRTSDYEQYF	TGTGCCAGTAGCCGGAGGACTAGCGATTACGAGCAGTACTTC
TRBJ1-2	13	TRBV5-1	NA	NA	CASSLTLNYGYTF	TGCGCCAGCAGCTTAACCCTTAACTATGGCTACACCTTC
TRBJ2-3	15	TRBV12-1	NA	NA	CASSFGDRGADTQYF	TGTGCCAGCAGCTTTGGTGACAGGGGAGCAGATACGCAGTATTTT
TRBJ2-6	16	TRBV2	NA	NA	CASSEMGVSGANVLTF	TGTGCCAGCAGTGAAATGGGGGTCTCTGGGGCCAACGTCCTGACTTTC
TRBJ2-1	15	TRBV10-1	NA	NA	CASSARDLTYNEQFF	TGCGCCAGCAGTGCCCGGGACTTGACCTACAATGAGCAGTTCTTC
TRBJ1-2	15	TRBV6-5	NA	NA	CASSYSGGANYGYTF	TGTGCCAGCAGTTACTCGGGGGGCGCGAACTATGGCTACACCTTC
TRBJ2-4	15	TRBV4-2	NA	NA	CASSQETTRENIQYF	TGTGCCAGCAGCCAGGAAACTACTAGGGAAAACATTCAGTACTTC
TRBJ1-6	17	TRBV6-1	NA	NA	CASSEAGGKSYNSPLHF	TGTGCCAGCAGTGAAGCGGGCGGGAAGTCCTATAATTCACCCCTCCACTTT
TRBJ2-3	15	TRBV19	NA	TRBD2	CASSETSGGADTQYF	TGTGCCAGTAGTGAAACTAGCGGGGGTGCGGATACGCAGTATTTT
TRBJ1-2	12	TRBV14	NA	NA	CASSRGGSGYTF	TGTGCCAGCAGCCGGGGGGGAAGTGGCTACACCTTC
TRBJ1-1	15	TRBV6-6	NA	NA	CASSLGSGQIIKAFF	TGTGCCAGCAGTCTTGGGTCCGGACAGATAATTAAAGCTTTCTTT
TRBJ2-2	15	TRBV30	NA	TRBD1	CAWSLGQGNTGELFF	TGTGCCTGGAGTTTGGGACAGGGCAACACCGGGGAGCTGTTTTTT
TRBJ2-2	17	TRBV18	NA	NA	CASSPLTPTGNTGELFF	TGTGCCAGCTCACCCTTAACCCCGACAGGAAACACCGGGGAGCTGTTTTTT
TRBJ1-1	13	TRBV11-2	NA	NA	CASSLGDPYGAFF	TGTGCCAGCAGCTTAGGAGACCCCTACGGAGCTTTCTTT
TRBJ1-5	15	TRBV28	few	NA	CASSQLTGTNQPQHF	TGTGCCAGCAGCCAGCTGACGGGCACCAATCAGCCCCAGCATTTT
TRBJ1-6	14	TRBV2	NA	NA	CASSGSTLEGALHF	TGTGCCAGCAGTGGTAGTACGCTCGAGGGGGCCCTCCACTTT
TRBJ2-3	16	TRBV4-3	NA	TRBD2	CASSQKAGGGTDTQYF	TGCGCCAGCAGCCAGAAAGCGGGGGGGGGCACAGATACGCAGTATTTT
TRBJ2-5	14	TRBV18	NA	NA	CASSPSYGTETQYF	TGTGCCAGCTCACCTTCCTACGGGACAGAGACCCAGTACTTC
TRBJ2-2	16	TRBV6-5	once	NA	CASSLGLGQNTGELFF	TGTGCCAGCAGTTTGGGTTTGGGACAGAACACCGGGGAGCTGTTTTTT
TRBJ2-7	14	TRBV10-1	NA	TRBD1	CASSEGGTGYEQYF	TGCGCCAGCAGTGAAGGGGGGACAGGCTACGAGCAGTACTTC
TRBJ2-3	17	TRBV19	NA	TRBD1	CASSIPGTDPGTDTQYF	TGTGCCAGTAGTATCCCCGGGACAGATCCTGGCACAGATACGCAGTATTTT